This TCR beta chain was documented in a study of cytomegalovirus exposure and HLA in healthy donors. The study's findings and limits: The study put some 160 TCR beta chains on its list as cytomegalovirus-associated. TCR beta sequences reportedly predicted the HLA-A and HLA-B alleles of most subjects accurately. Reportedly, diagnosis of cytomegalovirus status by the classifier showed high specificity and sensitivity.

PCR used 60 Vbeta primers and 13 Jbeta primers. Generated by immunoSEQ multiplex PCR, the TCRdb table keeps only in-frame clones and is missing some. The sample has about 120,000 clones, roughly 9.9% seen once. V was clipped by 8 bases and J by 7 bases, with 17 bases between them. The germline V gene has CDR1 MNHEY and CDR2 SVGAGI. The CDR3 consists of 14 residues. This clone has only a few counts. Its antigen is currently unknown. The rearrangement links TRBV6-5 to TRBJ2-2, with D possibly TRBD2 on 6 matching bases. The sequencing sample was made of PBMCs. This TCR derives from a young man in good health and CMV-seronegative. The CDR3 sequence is CASRLGGYGGELFF. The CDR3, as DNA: TGTGCCAGCCGGCTTGGAGGGTATGGCGGGGAGCTGTTTTTT.